This TCR beta chain was sequenced in a study of human T cells and chemical hapten exposure. As for the study in general: Subjects had 2% DPC placed on approximately 2 cm by approximately 2 cm of upper inner arm skin for sensitization. Patch tests of 0.01% DPC on the upper back were read at 6 days. Study observations and caveats: Versus controls, significantly more large CDR3 similarity clusters arose from expanded TCRs.

In the original analysis: Sampled TCR counts reached a median of roughly 100,000 per sample, with values ranging from about 23,224 to 700,000. One entry per CDR3 protein results from TCRdb running MiXCR on the RACE reads. TCRdb's processing, not the authors' own work, is the source of the V and J calls. Of some 50,000 distinct CDR3 sequences in the sample, 9.3% were seen once. Points on this clonotype: The antigen remains unidentified.

The ends were cut back, 2 bases at V and 0 bases at J, with 12 bases in the middle. The CDR3 contains 16 residues. Germline V gene data show CDR1 as SEHNR and CDR2 as FQNEAQ (reference sequence). The time point is: patch test 1, 2 weeks after DPC sensitization. The treatment here: therapeutic diphenylcyclopropenone sensitization with weekly scalp DPC. This chain connects TRBV7-9 to TRBJ2-3; a possible D gene is TRBD2 (5 bases). This TCR derives from a woman aged 40 to 50 with alopecia areata. Some clones in this sample may be carry-over from other donors' samples. Source: whole blood, taken in connection with sensitization to the hapten diphenylcyclopropenone (DPC). CDR3 region: CASSLLAATSTDTQYF. CDR3 nucleotide sequence: TGTGCCAGCAGCTTACTAGCTGCAACTAGCACAGATACGCAGTATTTT.